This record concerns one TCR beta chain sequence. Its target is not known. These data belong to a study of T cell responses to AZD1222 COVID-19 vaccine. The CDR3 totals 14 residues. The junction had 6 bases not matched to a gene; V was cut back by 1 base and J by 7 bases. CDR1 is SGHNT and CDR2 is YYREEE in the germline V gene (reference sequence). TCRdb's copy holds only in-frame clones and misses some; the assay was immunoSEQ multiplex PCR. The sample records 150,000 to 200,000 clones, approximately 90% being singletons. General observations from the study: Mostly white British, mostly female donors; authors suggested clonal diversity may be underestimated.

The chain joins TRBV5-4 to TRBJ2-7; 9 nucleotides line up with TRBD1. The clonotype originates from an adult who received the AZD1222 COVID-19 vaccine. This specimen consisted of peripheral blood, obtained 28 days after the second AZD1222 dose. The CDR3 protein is CASSLTGGKKEQYF. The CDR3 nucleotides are TGTGCCAGCAGCTTGACAGGGGGCAAAAAGGAGCAGTACTTC.